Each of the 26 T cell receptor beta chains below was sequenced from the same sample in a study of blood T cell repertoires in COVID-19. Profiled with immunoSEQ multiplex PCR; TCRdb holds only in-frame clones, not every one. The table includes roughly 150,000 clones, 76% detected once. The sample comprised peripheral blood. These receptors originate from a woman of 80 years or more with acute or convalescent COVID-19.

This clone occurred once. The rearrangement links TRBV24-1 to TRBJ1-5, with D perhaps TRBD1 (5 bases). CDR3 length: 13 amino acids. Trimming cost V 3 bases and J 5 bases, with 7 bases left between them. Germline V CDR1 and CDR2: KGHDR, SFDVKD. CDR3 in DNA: TGTGCCACCAGTGATAGGGGTGATCAGCCCCAGCATTTT. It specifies CATSDRGDQPQHF.

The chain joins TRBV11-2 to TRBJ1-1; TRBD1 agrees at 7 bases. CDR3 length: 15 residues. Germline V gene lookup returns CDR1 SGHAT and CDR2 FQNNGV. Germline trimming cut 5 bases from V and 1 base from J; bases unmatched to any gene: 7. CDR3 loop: CASSLTGSRNTEAFF. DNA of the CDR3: TGTGCCAGCAGCCTGACAGGGTCTAGGAACACTGAAGCTTTCTTT. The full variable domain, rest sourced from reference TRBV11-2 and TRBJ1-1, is EAGVAQSPRYKIIEKRQSVAFWCNPISGHATLYWYQQILGQGPKLLIQFQNNGVVDDSQLPKDRFSAERLKGVDSTLKIQPAKLEDSAVYLCASSLTGSRNTEAFFGQGTRLTVV.

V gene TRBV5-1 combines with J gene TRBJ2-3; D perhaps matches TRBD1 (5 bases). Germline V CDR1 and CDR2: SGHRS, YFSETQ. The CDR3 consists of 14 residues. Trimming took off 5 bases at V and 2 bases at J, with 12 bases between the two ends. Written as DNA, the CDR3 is TGCGCCAGCAGGGTAGGGGAACCCACAGATACGCAGTATTTT. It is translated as CASRVGEPTDTQYF.

In DNA, the CDR3 is TGTGCCAGCAGCCTGATCCGGGGACAGGGGAGCGAGCAGTACTTC. Translated: CASSLIRGQGSEQYF. The chain links TRBV5-8 to TRBJ2-7; 10 bases line up with TRBD1. The CDR3 loop spans 15 amino acids. Germline-derived CDR1 and CDR2 are SGHTS and YDEGEE. The trim removed 4 bases at V and 6 bases at J, leaving 10 bases unmatched. The complete variable domain, with remaining parts taken from reference TRBV5-8 and TRBJ2-7, reads EAGVTQSPTHLIKTRGQQATLRCSPISGHTSVYWYQQALGLGLQFLLWYDEGEERNRGNFPPRFSGRQFPNYSSELNVNALELEDSALYLCASSLIRGQGSEQYFGPGTRLTVT.

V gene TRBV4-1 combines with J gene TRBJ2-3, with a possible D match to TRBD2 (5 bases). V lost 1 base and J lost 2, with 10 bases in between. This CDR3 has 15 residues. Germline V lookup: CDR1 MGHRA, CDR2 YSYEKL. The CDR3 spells CASSQGVLATDTQYF. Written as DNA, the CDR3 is TGCGCCAGCAGCCAAGGGGTTCTAGCCACAGATACGCAGTATTTT.

This CDR3 is CASSPQLAKGAGNTIYF. For the CDR3, the DNA is TGTGCCAGCAGCCCCCAATTGGCGAAGGGGGCTGGAAACACCATATATTTT. J is TRBJ1-3 and V is TRBV27; D is possibly TRBD1 (6 bases). Deletions cut 6 bases from V and 2 bases from J, with 20 bases between. The CDR3 totals 17 residues. The germline V gene has CDR1 MNHEY and CDR2 SMNVEV (reference sequence).

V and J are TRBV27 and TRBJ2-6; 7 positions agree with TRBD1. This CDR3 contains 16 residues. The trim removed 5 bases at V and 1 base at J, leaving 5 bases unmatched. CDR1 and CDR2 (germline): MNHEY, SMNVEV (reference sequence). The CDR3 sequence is CASSAYRGSGANVLTF. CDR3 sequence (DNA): TGTGCCAGCAGTGCCTACAGGGGATCTGGGGCCAACGTCCTGACTTTC. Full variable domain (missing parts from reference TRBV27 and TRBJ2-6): EAQVTQNPRYLITVTGKKLTVTCSQNMNHEYMSWYRQDPGLGLRQIYYSMNVEVTDKGDVPEGYKVSRKEKRNFPLILESPSPNQTSLYFCASSAYRGSGANVLTFGAGSRLTVL.

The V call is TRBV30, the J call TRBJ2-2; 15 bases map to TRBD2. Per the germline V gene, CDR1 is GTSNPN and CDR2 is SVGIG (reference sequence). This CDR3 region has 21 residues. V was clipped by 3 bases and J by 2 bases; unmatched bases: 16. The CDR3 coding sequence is TGTGCCTGGAGGAAGGGGTTGGGACTAGCGGGGGGATGGGGAAACACCGGGGAGCTGTTTTTT. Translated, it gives CAWRKGLGLAGGWGNTGELFF.

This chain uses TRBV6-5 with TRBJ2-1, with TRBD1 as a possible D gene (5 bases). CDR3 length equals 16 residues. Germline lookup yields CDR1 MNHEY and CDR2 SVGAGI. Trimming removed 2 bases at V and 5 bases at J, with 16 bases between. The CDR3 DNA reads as TGTGCCAGCAGTTACCTAGGGGCCCAGAGGAACAATGAGCAGTTCTTC. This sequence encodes CASSYLGAQRNNEQFF.

For the CDR3, the DNA is TGTGCCAGCAGCCTAATGACAGGGGAGCCCCAGCATTTT. Translating it yields CASSLMTGEPQHF. The V and J genes are TRBV7-2 and TRBJ1-5; 8 nucleotides align to TRBD1. CDR1 SGHTA and CDR2 FQGNSA come from the germline V gene. This CDR3 is built from 13 residues. Losses at the gene ends were 5 bases for V and 8 bases for J; bases not matched to a gene: 5.

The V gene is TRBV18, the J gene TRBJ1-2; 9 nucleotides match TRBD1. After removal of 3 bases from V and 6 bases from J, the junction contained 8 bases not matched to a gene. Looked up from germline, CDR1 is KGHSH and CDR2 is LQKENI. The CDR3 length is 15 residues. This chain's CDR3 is CASSPTGGSWNGYTF. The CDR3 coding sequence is TGTGCCAGCTCACCGACAGGGGGGTCGTGGAATGGCTACACCTTC.

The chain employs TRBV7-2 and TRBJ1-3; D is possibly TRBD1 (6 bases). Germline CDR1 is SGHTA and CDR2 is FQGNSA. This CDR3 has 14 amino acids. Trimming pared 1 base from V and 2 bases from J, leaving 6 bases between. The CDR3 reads CASSLDRAGNTIYF. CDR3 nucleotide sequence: TGTGCCAGCAGCTTAGACAGGGCTGGAAACACCATATATTTT.

The CDR3 loop is CASSYPLTGLNQPQHF. CDR3 nucleotides: TGTGCCAGCAGTTACCCCCTGACAGGACTCAATCAGCCCCAGCATTTT. The chain has TRBV6-6 and TRBJ1-5; D perhaps matches TRBD1 (6 bases). The V end lost 2 bases, the J end lost 3 bases, and 14 bases lay between the germline ends. The CDR3 has 16 amino acids. Germline lookup yields CDR1 MNHNY and CDR2 SVGAGI (reference sequence).

The CDR3 bases are TGTGCCAGTAGTGGTGTGGGAGGGAACACAGATACGCAGTATTTT. Translated, it gives CASSGVGGNTDTQYF. V gene TRBV19 combines with J gene TRBJ2-3; 7 bases align to TRBD2. Trimming took 5 bases from V and 2 from J; bases not matched to a gene: 7. This CDR3 has 15 residues. Germline V gene data show CDR1 as LNHDA and CDR2 as SQIVND (reference sequence).

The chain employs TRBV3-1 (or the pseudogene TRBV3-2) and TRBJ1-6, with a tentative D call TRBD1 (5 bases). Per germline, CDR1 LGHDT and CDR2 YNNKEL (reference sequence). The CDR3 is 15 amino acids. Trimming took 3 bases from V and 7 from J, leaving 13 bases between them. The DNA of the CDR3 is TGTGCCAGCAGCCAGATCGGGACTCTAAATTCACCCCTCCACTTT. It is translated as CASSQIGTLNSPLHF.

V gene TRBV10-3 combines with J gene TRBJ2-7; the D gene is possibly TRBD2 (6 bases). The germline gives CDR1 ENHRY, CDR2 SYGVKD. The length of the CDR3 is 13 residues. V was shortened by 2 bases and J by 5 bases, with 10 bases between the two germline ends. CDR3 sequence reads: CAISERGSHEQYF. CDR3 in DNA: TGTGCCATCAGTGAGCGGGGGTCCCACGAGCAGTACTTC.

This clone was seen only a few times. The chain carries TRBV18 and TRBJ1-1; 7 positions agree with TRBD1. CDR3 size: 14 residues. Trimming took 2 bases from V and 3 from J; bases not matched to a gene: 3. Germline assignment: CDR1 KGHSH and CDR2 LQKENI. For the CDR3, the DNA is TGTGCCAGCTCACCAGACAGGGTACACACTGAAGCTTTCTTT. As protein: CASSPDRVHTEAFF.

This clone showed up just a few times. The CDR3 protein is CASSHHVGTTNEKLFF. In DNA, the CDR3 is TGTGCCAGCAGCCACCATGTAGGGACTACTAATGAAAAACTGTTTTTT. This sequence joins TRBV3-1 (or the pseudogene TRBV3-2) and TRBJ1-4, with D perhaps matching TRBD1 (5 bases). The V end lost 3 bases, the J end lost 2 bases, and 13 bases lay between the germline ends. There are 16 residues in the CDR3. Germline assignment: CDR1 LGHDT and CDR2 YNNKEL (reference sequence).

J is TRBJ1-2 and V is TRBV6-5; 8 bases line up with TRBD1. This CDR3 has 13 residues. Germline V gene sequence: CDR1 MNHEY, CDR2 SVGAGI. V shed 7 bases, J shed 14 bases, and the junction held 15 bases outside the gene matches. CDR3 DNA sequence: TGTGCCAGCACCTCCCTCCAGGACAGGGTAAAAACCTTC. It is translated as CASTSLQDRVKTF.

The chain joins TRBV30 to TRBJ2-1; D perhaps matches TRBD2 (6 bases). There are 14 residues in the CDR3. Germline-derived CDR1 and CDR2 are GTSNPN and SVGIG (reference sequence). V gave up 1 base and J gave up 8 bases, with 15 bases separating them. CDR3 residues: CAWSGGGTRDEQFF. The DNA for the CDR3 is TGTGCCTGGAGTGGTGGGGGGACGAGGGATGAGCAGTTCTTC.

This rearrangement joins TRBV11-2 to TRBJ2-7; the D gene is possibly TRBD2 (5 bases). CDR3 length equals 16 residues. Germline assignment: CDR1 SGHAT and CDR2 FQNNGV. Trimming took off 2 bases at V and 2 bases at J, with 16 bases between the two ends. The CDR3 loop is CASSLKLVLRTYEQYF. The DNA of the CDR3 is TGTGCCAGCAGCTTAAAACTAGTTCTGAGAACCTACGAGCAGTACTTC.

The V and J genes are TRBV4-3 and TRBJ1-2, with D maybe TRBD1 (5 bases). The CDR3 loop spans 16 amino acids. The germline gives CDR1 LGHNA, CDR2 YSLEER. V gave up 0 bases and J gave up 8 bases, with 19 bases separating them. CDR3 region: CASSQDYFEGASGYTF. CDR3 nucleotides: TGCGCCAGCAGCCAAGATTATTTTGAAGGGGCTTCGGGCTACACCTTC.

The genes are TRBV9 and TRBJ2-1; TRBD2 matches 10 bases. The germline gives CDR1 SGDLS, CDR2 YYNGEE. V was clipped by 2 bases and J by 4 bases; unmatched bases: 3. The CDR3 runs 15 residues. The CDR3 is CASSVSGRGYNEQFF. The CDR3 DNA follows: TGTGCCAGCAGCGTCAGCGGGAGGGGGTACAATGAGCAGTTCTTC.

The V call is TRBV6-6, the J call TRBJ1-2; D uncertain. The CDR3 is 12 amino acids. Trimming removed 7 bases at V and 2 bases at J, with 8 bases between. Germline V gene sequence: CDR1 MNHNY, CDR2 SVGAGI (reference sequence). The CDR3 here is CASNTANYGYTF. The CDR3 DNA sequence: TGTGCCAGCAACACAGCAAACTATGGCTACACCTTC.

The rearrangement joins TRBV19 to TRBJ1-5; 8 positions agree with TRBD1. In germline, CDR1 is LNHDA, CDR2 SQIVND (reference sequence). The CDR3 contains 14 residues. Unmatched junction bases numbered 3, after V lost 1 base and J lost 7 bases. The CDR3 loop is CASSIGQGRQPQHF. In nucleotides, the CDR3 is TGTGCCAGTAGTATAGGACAGGGGAGGCAGCCCCAGCATTTT. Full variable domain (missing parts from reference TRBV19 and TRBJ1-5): DGGITQSPKYLFRKEGQNVTLSCEQNLNHDAMYWYRQDPGQGLRLIYYSQIVNDFQKGDIAEGYSVSREKKESFPLTVTSAQKNPTAFYLCASSIGQGRQPQHFGDGTRLSIL.

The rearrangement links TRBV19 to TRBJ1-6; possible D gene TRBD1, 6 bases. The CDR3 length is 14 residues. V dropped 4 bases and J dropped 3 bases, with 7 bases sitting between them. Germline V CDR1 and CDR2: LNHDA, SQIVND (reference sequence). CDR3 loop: CASSTTGYNSPLHF. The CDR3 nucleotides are TGTGCCAGTAGTACGACAGGCTATAATTCACCCCTCCACTTT.